Detailed here is one T cell receptor beta chain. Its antigen is still unknown. The record has no base qualities; no much larger clone is one base away. The sample originates from a study of long-term antiretroviral therapy in people with HIV (dated by TCRdb to 2022 to 2024). Regarding the research as a whole: The earliest samples were collected approximately a decade before the 2015 WHO recommendation for immediate ART, a period when ART was typically delayed until CD4 counts fell. A retrospective serial study tested whether ART initiation and durable HIV suppression were associated with changes in peripheral blood TRB repertoire composition and diversity. A total of 150 to 200 cryopreserved PBMC samples were contributed to the cohort by 30 adults with confirmed HIV infection, with samples collected serially over a mean of approximately six years (range 1-12). Of the 30 or so participants with HIV, about a dozen were female. Test extractions of a monoclonal T-cell line alongside approximately 34 polyclonal samples showed no cross-contamination during QIAcube processing.

The investigation overall reported the following: Because pre-ART samples had limited cell numbers, unsorted PBMC were profiled rather than sorted CD4+ and CD8+ T cells. Inferences about post-ART repertoire changes are limited because no data were available on ART adherence, viral resistance or therapy changes. Since PBMC availability was limited, sequencing covered only the TCR beta chain, with no alpha chain pairing. A significant increase in TRB diversity was found to be associated with ART initiation, although TRB diversity was observed to remain significantly below that of transplant donor controls even after long-term ART. HIV repertoires had narrower CDR3 length ranges than controls, and the network structure suggested an antigen-experienced repertoire that shifted only slightly toward naive after ART. The samples were dated from the mid-2000s to the late 2010s, and the ART regimens that were used may be less effective than current ART regimens. At every time point, the repertoire was dominated by expanded TRB clones first identified before ART initiation, although this dominance fluctuated and, in many PLHIV, declined after ART.

Sequences MNHEY (CDR1) and SVGAGI (CDR2) are obtained from the germline V gene. From cysteine to phenylalanine, the CDR3 is 13 amino acids long. CDR3 DNA only is kept here, 39 bases in frame from base 1. The junction shows trimming of 6 bases on V and 5 bases on J, and the gene matches do not reach 4 bases of it. Participants were included only if at least one PBMC sample before ART initiation and at least two post-ART samples were available. Every participant with HIV received treatment in the United States of America. Before DNA extraction, cryopreserved samples containing about 0.9-11 million PBMC were thawed and washed. At the time of the earliest PBMC sample, participants with HIV were aged between roughly 20 and 54 years. PBMC samples from each participant spanned 1-4 timepoints before ART initiation and 2-8 timepoints after ART initiation, with a median of 7 samples. Serial HIV viral load, CD4+ T-cell count, ART history and demographic data were obtained for every participant. Genomic DNA was extracted from unsorted PBMC with a Qiagen kit on a QIAcube, with processing performed in batches of 12 samples.

The immunoSEQ hsTCRB v3.0 assay was used at survey level resolution to sequence the TRB variable region. The targeted TRB sequencing depth was about 40,000-50,000 T-cell genomes per sample. Pooled TRB libraries were sequenced on an Illumina MiSeq with a v3 150-cycle kit. Per the authors' processing: Analysis of repertoires was carried out in R inside a reproducible Nextflow workflow spanning QC, data transformation and analysis. Custom analyses were implemented in LymphoSeq2, an R package for AIRR-Seq data exploration. After excluding a few samples that yielded fewer than 5000 total TRB sequences, some 190 HIV repertoires remained for analysis. Among the approximately 180 HIV repertoires that were kept, 59 were collected before ART initiation and over 120 were collected after ART initiation. Each repertoire was downsampled to 5000 TRB nucleotide sequences, and summary statistics were averaged across 100 downsampling iterations. Only TRB sequences with CDR3 regions of at least seven amino acids were retained for analysis. A Shannon entropy-derived clonality score and the Gini coefficient were used to measure diversity. In the repertoire networks, any two of the top 5000 CDR3 amino acid sequences were connected whenever the two sequences differed by an edit distance of one. Antigen specificity groups and MHC restriction were predicted for TRB CDR3 amino acid sequences with GLIPH2. CDR3 amino acid sequences were matched against VDJdb and McPAS-TCR to flag known CMV, EBV, HIV or tissue antigen associations. Pre-ART, post-ART and control groups were compared with Wilcoxon signed-rank tests and Holm-Bonferroni correction. TCRdb re-hosts the immuneACCESS table, in-frame sequences only. Its copies lack some clones; in the studies checked, an unresolved V gene accounts for under half of them, and the cause for the rest is not known. That table is the source of V, J and clone size, and D and trimming were worked out from the DNA. In this sample the table shows some 7,900 clones, about 73% of which occur a single time. Together, the top ten hold 20% to 30% of the sample.

The receptor was isolated from a man aged 35 to 55 with HIV. Material: unsorted PBMCs, obtained 0.6 years before starting antiretroviral therapy. This chain joins TRBV6-5 to TRBJ1-1, with TRBD1 identical over 9 junction bases. The CDR3 here reads CASRYRGQTEAFF. The bases read TGTGCCAGCAGATACAGGGGGCAAACTGAAGCTTTCTTT.